This entry is about one T cell receptor (beta chain). The J segment lost 9 bases and the V segment lost 1 base, leaving 1 base of the junction unmatched. The CDR3 is made up of 14 amino acids. Germline V CDR1 and CDR2: MNHNS, SASEGT. The sample comes from a study of blood T cell repertoires in COVID-19. About the study: Researchers got acute and convalescent COVID-19 samples from the United States, Italy and Spain.

Authors' processing steps: The authors estimated nucleated cell counts from reference gene primer amplification. The method was immunoSEQ multiplex PCR; TCRdb's version includes in-frame clones alone and lacks a portion of them. V, J and clone size are taken as reported in that table, and D and trimming were inferred from the DNA itself. Among about 170,000 clones listed, around 85% were seen once. The chain is built from TRBV6-1 and TRBJ1-6, with 9 bases lining up with TRBD1. The sequence was collected from a man in his sixties who had recovered from COVID-19. The sequenced material came from peripheral blood. In DNA form, the CDR3 reads TGTGCCAGCAGTGAAGGACAGGGGGTTTCACCCCTCCACTTT. It yields the protein CASSEGQGVSPLHF.